A selection of T cell receptor beta chains follows, all from one sample in a study of cytomegalovirus exposure and HLA in healthy donors. Measured with immunoSEQ multiplex PCR; TCRdb has only the in-frame clones, and not every one. The sample carries a few hundred thousand clones, about 92% recorded once. Specimen: PBMCs. These receptors all stem from a woman under 40 in good health and CMV-seronegative. Each CDR3 is given with its conserved first and last residue. The D gene is left open where the match is weak. Some rows mark clone size as missing; the rest say once, few, many or name a class of expanded clone.

>TRBV9|TRBD2|-|TRBJ2-7
CASSVGTSGSYEQYF
TGTGCCAGCAGCGTAGGGACTAGCGGGAGTTATGAGCAGTACTTC
>TRBV18|-|-|TRBJ2-7
CASSPGNGLSYEQYF
TGTGCCAGCTCACCTGGAAACGGTCTCTCCTACGAGCAGTACTTC
>TRBV6-1|TRBD2|-|TRBJ2-1
CASTPGLGVYNEQFF
TGTGCCAGCACACCGGGACTAGGGGTCTACAATGAGCAGTTCTTC
>TRBV9|-|-|TRBJ1-2
CASSPPRGSDYGYTF
TGTGCCAGCAGCCCTCCCCGGGGGTCAGACTATGGCTACACCTTC
>TRBV4-2|TRBD2|-|TRBJ2-7
CASSQGGGTSYEQYF
TGTGCCAGCAGCCAAGGGGGAGGGACCTCCTACGAGCAGTACTTC
>TRBV28|-|-|TRBJ2-2
CASSLRRGRGTGELFF
TGTGCCAGCAGTTTGAGGCGGGGCCGGGGGACCGGGGAGCTGTTTTTT
>TRBV29-1|-|few|TRBJ2-5
CSGVSGMRETQYF
TGCAGCGGCGTAAGCGGTATGAGGGAGACCCAGTACTTC
>TRBV27|-|-|TRBJ2-1
CASSFRGNEQFF
TGTGCCAGCAGCTTCAGGGGCAATGAGCAGTTCTTC
>TRBV7-6|-|-|TRBJ2-6
CASSSSRGVGANVLTF
TGTGCCAGCAGCTCGTCCAGGGGGGTTGGGGCCAACGTCCTGACTTTC
>TRBV29-1|-|-|TRBJ2-1
CSVETGKLHNEQFF
TGCAGCGTTGAGACGGGGAAATTACACAATGAGCAGTTCTTC
>TRBV7-6|-|-|TRBJ2-3
CASSLTPSLRSTDTQYF
TGTGCCAGCAGCTTAACCCCTAGCCTACGGAGCACAGATACGCAGTATTTT
>TRBV6-6|-|-|TRBJ2-1
CASSYSGPDNEQFF
TGTGCCAGCAGTTACTCTGGACCCGACAATGAGCAGTTCTTC
>TRBV7-9|-|-|TRBJ2-7
CASSTQGSYEQYF
TGTGCCAGCAGCACTCAGGGATCCTACGAGCAGTACTTC
>TRBV2|-|-|TRBJ2-6
CASSVERAWGSGANVLTF
TGTGCCAGCAGTGTTGAGCGGGCCTGGGGCTCTGGGGCCAACGTCCTGACTTTC
>TRBV28|TRBD2|-|TRBJ2-2
CASSFPGLDTGELFF
TGTGCCAGCAGTTTCCCGGGACTAGATACCGGGGAGCTGTTTTTT
>TRBV5-1|TRBD2|-|TRBJ2-1
CASSHASGSLAGGPDEQFF
TGCGCCAGCAGCCATGCTTCCGGTTCTCTAGCGGGAGGGCCCGATGAGCAGTTCTTC
>TRBV11-2|-|-|TRBJ2-5
CASSPGPDQETQYF
TGTGCCAGCAGCCCAGGCCCAGATCAAGAGACCCAGTACTTC
>TRBV28|-|once|TRBJ2-5
CASSLILQGQETQYF
TGTGCCAGCAGTTTAATTTTACAGGGCCAAGAGACCCAGTACTTC
>TRBV11-2|-|-|TRBJ2-5
CASSLEGWNQETQYF
TGTGCCAGCAGCTTAGAGGGGTGGAACCAAGAGACCCAGTACTTC
>TRBV4-1|-|-|TRBJ2-7
CASSQAGFSYEQYF
TGCGCCAGCAGCCAAGCGGGATTCTCCTACGAGCAGTACTTC
>TRBV12-5|-|-|TRBJ2-7
CASGLVLGQGDHEQYF
TGTGCTAGTGGTTTGGTACTAGGACAAGGGGACCACGAGCAGTACTTC
>TRBV28|-|-|TRBJ2-2
CASSLIPIVGELFF
TGTGCCAGCAGTTTAATCCCAATTGTTGGGGAGCTGTTTTTT
>TRBV6-5|-|once|TRBJ2-7
CASTKGIYEQYF
TGTGCCAGCACCAAAGGGATCTACGAGCAGTACTTC
>TRBV11-2|-|few|TRBJ2-7
CASSSIRVDYEQYF
TGTGCCAGCAGCTCTATTCGGGTGGACTACGAGCAGTACTTC
>TRBV7-6|TRBD2|-|TRBJ2-5
CASSLRGLAGLKETQYF
TGTGCCAGCAGCTTAAGGGGACTAGCGGGTTTGAAAGAGACCCAGTACTTC
>TRBV5-6|-|-|TRBJ1-2
CASSLSSNYGYTF
TGTGCCAGCAGCTTAAGTTCTAACTATGGCTACACCTTC
>TRBV29-1|TRBD2|-|TRBJ2-7
CSVESFGRAHEQYF
TGCAGCGTTGAATCCTTCGGGAGGGCCCACGAGCAGTACTTC
>TRBV19|-|once|TRBJ1-2
CASTIGDTYGYTF
TGTGCCAGTACCATTGGAGACACCTATGGCTACACCTTC
>TRBV28|-|-|TRBJ1-1
CASMAAPTEAFF
TGTGCCAGCATGGCAGCCCCCACTGAAGCTTTCTTT
>TRBV11-2|-|once|TRBJ2-7
CASSLGGGMEQYF
TGTGCCAGCAGCTTAGGTGGGGGGATGGAGCAGTACTTC
>TRBV4-1|-|-|TRBJ1-2
CASSQGLQTDPFYGYTF
TGCGCCAGCAGCCAAGGGCTTCAGACAGATCCTTTCTATGGCTACACCTTC
>TRBV5-1|-|-|TRBJ2-1
CASSLVGTSYNEQFF
TGCGCCAGCAGCTTGGTGGGGACTTCCTACAATGAGCAGTTCTTC
>TRBV28|-|-|TRBJ1-1
CASRREYHTEAFF
TGTGCCAGCAGACGGGAATACCACACTGAAGCTTTCTTT
>TRBV4-1|TRBD2|-|TRBJ2-1
CASSQRTSGYNEQFF
TGCGCCAGCAGCCAGAGGACTAGCGGTTACAATGAGCAGTTCTTC
>TRBV19|TRBD2|-|TRBJ2-6
CASSIRRVGGTSGANVLTF
TGTGCCAGTAGTATTAGGAGAGTGGGAGGGACCTCTGGGGCCAACGTCCTGACTTTC
>TRBV5-6|TRBD1|-|TRBJ1-2
CASSSGQGADYTF
TGTGCCAGCAGCTCGGGACAGGGGGCAGACTACACCTTC
>TRBV28|TRBD1|-|TRBJ2-7
CASSLTGEAYEQYF
TGTGCCAGCAGCCTAACAGGGGAAGCCTACGAGCAGTACTTC
>TRBV9|-|-|TRBJ2-5
CASSVPLGLKTQYF
TGTGCCAGCAGCGTCCCACTAGGCTTAAAGACCCAGTACTTC
>TRBV27|TRBD1|-|TRBJ1-3
CASRRQGNSGNTIYF
TGTGCCAGCAGACGACAGGGAAATTCTGGAAACACCATATATTTT
>TRBV13|TRBD1|-|TRBJ2-5
CASSPRQGQRGQYF
TGTGCCAGCAGCCCCCGACAGGGTCAGAGGGGCCAGTACTTC
>TRBV18|-|-|TRBJ2-1
CASSPRANEQFF
TGTGCCAGCTCACCACGCGCCAATGAGCAGTTCTTC
>TRBV28|TRBD1|-|TRBJ2-7
CASSFILTGGHYEQYF
TGTGCCAGCAGTTTTATCCTGACAGGGGGGCACTACGAGCAGTACTTC
>TRBV6-1|-|-|TRBJ2-7
CASSGPNYEQYF
TGTGCCAGCAGCGGGCCTAATTACGAGCAGTACTTC
>TRBV5-4|TRBD1|few|TRBJ2-7
CASSRRDRGSHEQYF
TGTGCCAGCAGCCGGAGGGACAGGGGGTCCCACGAGCAGTACTTC
>TRBV2|-|-|TRBJ2-5
CASGPGIETQYF
TGTGCCAGCGGTCCGGGAATCGAGACCCAGTACTTC
>TRBV10-1|TRBD2|-|TRBJ2-7
CASPAVRRESYEQYF
TGCGCCAGCCCTGCGGTGAGGCGGGAGTCCTACGAGCAGTACTTC
>TRBV6-1|-|-|TRBJ2-5
CASSDGRRQETQYF
TGTGCCAGCAGTGATGGTAGACGGCAAGAGACCCAGTACTTC
>TRBV9|-|-|TRBJ2-7
CASSVPGQPSREQYF
TGTGCCAGCAGCGTACCAGGACAGCCAAGCAGGGAGCAGTACTTC
>TRBV4-3|TRBD2|-|TRBJ2-1
CASSQASGTSVPSYNEQFF
TGCGCCAGCAGCCAAGCCTCCGGGACTAGCGTACCCTCCTACAATGAGCAGTTCTTC
>TRBV27|-|-|TRBJ2-7
CASSSEGGSYEQYF
TGTGCCAGCAGTTCGGAGGGGGGGTCCTACGAGCAGTACTTC
>TRBV7-8|-|-|TRBJ2-3
CASRKLTRGGTDTQYF
TGTGCCAGCCGAAAGTTAACCAGGGGTGGAACAGATACGCAGTATTTT
>TRBV16|-|once|TRBJ1-2
CASSQLWVDNYGYTF
TGTGCCAGCAGCCAATTGTGGGTCGATAACTATGGCTACACCTTC
>TRBV29-1|TRBD1|-|TRBJ2-1
CSVMTGGGNEQFF
TGCAGCGTTATGACAGGGGGGGGCAATGAGCAGTTCTTC
>TRBV6-4|TRBD2|-|TRBJ2-3
CASKSGGLTDTQYF
TGTGCCAGCAAGTCGGGAGGGCTCACAGATACGCAGTATTTT